This T cell receptor beta chain emerged from a study of T cells in Graves' hyperthyroidism and ophthalmopathy. This clonotype was seen ten or more times. CDR1 and CDR2 from the germline V gene are SGHTA and FQGNSA. Trimming cost V 2 bases and J 5 bases, with 10 bases left between them. This CDR3 has 15 amino acids. Patients counted as stable if ophthalmopathy did not develop within 18 months. Researchers barred patients who had uncontrolled infection, other autoimmune disease, pregnancy or lactation. Orbital computed tomography and thyroid ultrasound, together with serum TRAb and thyroxine and clinical symptoms, were used for diagnoses. PBMCs were collected from an approximately 9.3 ml volume of fresh peripheral blood. Amplification of TCR beta CDR3 regions was performed using RNA transcripts as template. RT-PCR in the first round (using the HTBI primer set) targeted the TCR CDR3. TCRdb re-derived calls from the multiplex PCR reads in MiXCR, one entry per CDR3 protein. The sample gives hundreds of thousands of distinct CDR3 sequences, around 17% of which show up once; 18% is in the top ten.

This receptor was identified in a woman aged 18-35 years with Graves' hyperthyroidism. V and J are TRBV7-2 and TRBJ1-6, with D maybe TRBD1 (5 bases). The specimen was blood. CDR3 nucleotide sequence: TGTGCCAGCAGCTTATTATCGGGGGATAATTCACCCCTCCACTTT. Its protein product is CASSLLSGDNSPLHF.